A selection of T cell receptor beta chains follows, all from one sample in a study of cytomegalovirus exposure and HLA in healthy donors. The assay was immunoSEQ multiplex PCR, and TCRdb's table has in-frame clones only and misses some. The repertoire holds fewer than 80,000 clones, with 76% as singletons. The sequencing input was PBMCs. These TCRs come from a man between 18 and 35 years old in good health and CMV-seronegative. Each CDR3 is given with its conserved first and last residue. D genes are given only for firm matches. Rows may omit the clone size; those that give it use once, few, many or a size class.

TRBV5-1	once	TRBJ1-5	-	CASSLWGLSNQPQHF	TGCGCCAGCAGCTTGTGGGGGCTCAGCAATCAGCCCCAGCATTTT
TRBV25-1	-	TRBJ1-2	-	CASSDQRSSYGYTF	TGTGCCAGCAGTGACCAGAGGAGCTCCTATGGCTACACCTTC
TRBV27	once	TRBJ2-1	TRBD1	CASSLFLETRQGLIEQFF	TGTGCCAGCAGTTTATTTCTCGAAACGCGACAGGGATTAATTGAGCAGTTCTTC
TRBV5-1	-	TRBJ2-1	-	CASSLEGGSYNEQFF	TGCGCCAGCAGCTTAGAAGGGGGAAGCTACAATGAGCAGTTCTTC
TRBV18	-	TRBJ1-1	-	CATYDSTNTEAFF	TGTGCCACCTATGACAGCACTAACACTGAAGCTTTCTTT
TRBV19	-	TRBJ1-2	-	CASSMGPNYGYTF	TGTGCCAGTAGTATGGGCCCTAACTATGGCTACACCTTC
TRBV7-3	-	TRBJ2-1	TRBD2	CSSSSGGNEQFF	TGTTCCAGCAGCTCCGGGGGGAATGAGCAGTTCTTC
TRBV5-1	-	TRBJ2-1	TRBD2	CASSGGGPDEQFF	TGCGCCAGCAGTGGCGGGGGGCCGGATGAGCAGTTCTTC
TRBV11-2	-	TRBJ1-4	-	CASSLGARGITTNEKLFF	TGTGCCAGCAGCTTAGGGGCGCGGGGGATAACAACTAATGAAAAACTGTTTTTT
TRBV5-4	-	TRBJ2-5	TRBD2	CASSLPVGLAGETQYF	TGTGCCAGCAGCTTGCCGGTGGGACTAGCTGGGGAGACCCAGTACTTC
TRBV5-1	-	TRBJ1-2	-	CASSPSGYGYTF	TGCGCCAGCAGCCCCTCGGGCTATGGCTACACCTTC
TRBV6-5	-	TRBJ1-1	-	CASSWAENTEAFF	TGTGCCAGCAGTTGGGCCGAGAACACTGAAGCTTTCTTT
TRBV5-6	-	TRBJ2-4	-	CASSLEGEGNIQYF	TGTGCCAGCAGCTTGGAGGGGGAGGGAAACATTCAGTACTTC
TRBV7-9	-	TRBJ1-1	-	CASSSLTGPLSTEAFF	TGTGCCAGCAGCTCGTTGACAGGCCCGCTTAGCACTGAAGCTTTCTTT
TRBV18	-	TRBJ2-7	-	CASSPVFLGLYEQYF	TGTGCCAGCTCACCGGTTTTTTTGGGCCTCTACGAGCAGTACTTC
TRBV14	-	TRBJ2-2	-	CASSQVGRFGTGELFF	TGTGCCAGCAGCCAAGTTGGCAGGTTTGGCACCGGGGAGCTGTTTTTT
TRBV5-1	-	TRBJ2-1	TRBD2	CASSPGLAELYNEQFF	TGCGCCAGCAGCCCGGGACTAGCGGAACTCTACAATGAGCAGTTCTTC
TRBV7-7	-	TRBJ2-3	TRBD2	CASSLGLAIDDTQYF	TGTGCCAGCAGCCTCGGACTAGCGATAGACGATACGCAGTATTTT
TRBV27	-	TRBJ2-2	TRBD2	CASSSLSGGASGELFF	TGTGCCAGCAGTTCCCTCAGCGGGGGGGCTTCCGGGGAGCTGTTTTTT
TRBV28	-	TRBJ1-2	-	CASSLADSRANYGYTF	TGTGCCAGCAGTTTAGCGGACAGTCGAGCTAACTATGGCTACACCTTC
TRBV2	-	TRBJ1-6	TRBD1	CASSEPGGHSPLHF	TGTGCCAGCAGTGAACCAGGGGGCCATTCACCCCTCCACTTT
TRBV15	-	TRBJ1-2	TRBD1	CATRDPRGPYGYTF	TGTGCCACCAGGGATCCCAGGGGGCCCTATGGCTACACCTTC
TRBV5-6	once	TRBJ1-1	TRBD1	CASIPGTGVLRANTEAFF	TGTGCCAGCATCCCCGGGACAGGGGTACTAAGGGCCAACACTGAAGCTTTCTTT
TRBV14	few	TRBJ1-1	-	CASSPTLTAHTEAFF	TGTGCCAGCAGCCCTACTCTGACAGCCCACACTGAAGCTTTCTTT
TRBV18	few	TRBJ1-5	-	CASSPVAPGDGPQHF	TGTGCCAGCTCACCCGTGGCCCCAGGCGATGGGCCCCAGCATTTT
TRBV19	-	TRBJ1-2	-	CASSIWLKQGEHTF	TGTGCCAGTAGTATCTGGTTAAAACAGGGCGAACACACCTTC